The 21 T cell receptor beta chains in this list originate from one sample, sequenced in a study of T cells in Graves' hyperthyroidism and ophthalmopathy. Template material for amplifying TCR beta CDR3 regions consisted of RNA transcripts. First-round RT-PCR targeting the TCR CDR3 was performed with the HTBI primer set. TCRdb used MiXCR to reprocess the multiplex PCR reads, holding one entry per CDR3 protein. The data show about 700,000 distinct CDR3 sequences, roughly 45% seen once. Material: peripheral blood or thyroid tissue (not recorded which). These receptors came from an adult man with Graves' disease, either hyperthyroidism or ophthalmopathy (not recorded which).

This chain uses TRBV7-8 with TRBJ1-6, with unresolved D. This CDR3 contains 16 residues. V was pared by 6 bases and J by 0 bases, with 12 bases between. Germline V gene sequence: CDR1 SGHVS, CDR2 FQNEAQ. CDR3 protein: CASSEEASSYNSPLHF. The CDR3 coding sequence is TGTGCCAGCAGTGAAGAGGCCAGCTCCTATAATTCACCCCTCCACTTT.

This clonotype occurred a few times. The CDR3: CASSRTTNYEQYF. CDR3 nucleotides: TGCGCCAGCAGCCGAACAACCAATTACGAGCAGTACTTC. This chain uses TRBV5-1 with TRBJ2-7; D is unclear. The germline gives CDR1 SGHRS, CDR2 YFSETQ. V lost 4 bases to trimming and J lost 4 bases, with 12 bases between them. The CDR3 contains 13 residues.

This clonotype was detected ten times or more. V usage is TRBV7-3 and J usage is TRBJ2-2, with 12 bases aligning to TRBD2. The CDR3 runs 16 residues. Looked up from germline, CDR1 is SGHTA and CDR2 is FQGTGA. V was pared by 3 bases and J by 5 bases, with 4 bases of the junction left unmatched. CDR3 nucleotide sequence: TGTGCCAGCAGCTTCGCTAGCGGGAGGGTTACCGGGGAGCTGTTTTTT. Protein product: CASSFASGRVTGELFF. Based on the CDR3 plus reference TRBV7-3 and TRBJ2-2, the full variable domain is GAGVSQTPSNKVTEKGKYVELRCDPISGHTALYWYRQSLGQGPEFLIYFQGTGAADDSGLPNDRFFAVRPEGSVSTLKIQRTERGDSAVYLCASSFASGRVTGELFFGEGSRLTVL.

The CDR3 sequence is CASSLGQGEVQYF. The CDR3 DNA sequence: TGTGCCAGCAGCTTGGGACAGGGCGAAGTGCAGTACTTC. The J gene is TRBJ2-7, the V gene TRBV11-2; 9 nucleotides line up with TRBD1. Germline trimming cut 3 bases from V and 9 bases from J; bases unmatched to any gene: 6. This CDR3 has 13 amino acids. Per the germline V gene, CDR1 is SGHAT and CDR2 is FQNNGV. Full variable domain (outside the CDR3, taken from reference TRBV11-2 and TRBJ2-7): EAGVAQSPRYKIIEKRQSVAFWCNPISGHATLYWYQQILGQGPKLLIQFQNNGVVDDSQLPKDRFSAERLKGVDSTLKIQPAKLEDSAVYLCASSLGQGEVQYFGPGTRLTVT.

J is TRBJ1-1 and V is TRBV20-1; the match to TRBD1 covers 12 bases. CDR3 length: 17 amino acids. Germline values: CDR1 DFQATT, CDR2 SNEGSKA (reference sequence). Losses at the gene ends were 5 bases for V and 2 bases for J; bases not matched to a gene: 12. This chain's CDR3 is CSALPGQGARGNTEAFF. The CDR3, as DNA: TGCAGTGCTCTACCGGGACAGGGGGCAAGGGGCAACACTGAAGCTTTCTTT.

This clonotype was picked up a small number of times. The genes are TRBV10-3 and TRBJ2-2; D call uncertain. Between the trimmed V and J ends, which lost 4 bases and 0 bases, there was a span of 9 bases. CDR1 ENHRY and CDR2 SYGVKD come from the germline V gene. CDR3 length: 15 residues. The CDR3 nucleotides are TGTGCCATCAGTGTTAGTCAGCCGAACACCGGGGAGCTGTTTTTT. Amino acid sequence: CAISVSQPNTGELFF.

This clonotype was seen at least ten times. The rearrangement uses TRBV15 and TRBJ1-2, with a possible D match to TRBD1 (5 bases). V lost 1 base and J 4 bases, leaving 10 bases between the germline ends. Per the germline V gene, CDR1 is LNHNV and CDR2 is YYDKDF (reference sequence). The CDR3 consists of 14 residues. CDR3 residues: CATSRVQGGYGYTF. CDR3 sequence (DNA): TGTGCCACCAGCAGAGTTCAGGGAGGCTATGGCTACACCTTC.

There are a few counts of this clonotype. The V gene is TRBV7-6, the J gene TRBJ2-7; 10 bases align to TRBD2. The CDR3 consists of 16 residues. Germline assignment: CDR1 SGHVS and CDR2 FNYEAQ. The J segment lost 2 bases and the V segment lost 6 bases, leaving 10 bases of the junction unmatched. The CDR3 reads CASSVLAGGHAYEQYF. The CDR3 DNA reads TGTGCCAGCAGTGTGTTAGCGGGGGGCCATGCCTACGAGCAGTACTTC. Full variable domain (missing parts from reference TRBV7-6 and TRBJ2-7): GAGVSQSPRYKVTKRGQDVALRCDPISGHVSLYWYRQALGQGPEFLTYFNYEAQQDKSGLPNDRFSAERPEGSISTLTIQRTEQRDSAMYRCASSVLAGGHAYEQYFGPGTRLTVT.

This clonotype was counted between two and nine times. V is TRBV6-5 and J is TRBJ2-7, with 11 bases that match TRBD2. This CDR3 is built from 15 residues. V gave up 5 bases and J gave up 1 base; unmatched junction bases: 4. Germline-derived CDR1 and CDR2 are MNHEY and SVGAGI. The CDR3 loop is CASSELAGGSYEQYF. In DNA form, the CDR3 reads TGTGCCAGCAGTGAGCTAGCGGGAGGTTCCTACGAGCAGTACTTC.

Ten or more counts support this clonotype. The chain couples TRBV5-4 to TRBJ2-5; 9 bases line up with TRBD1. The CDR3 consists of 14 residues. Trimming took 4 bases from V and 5 from J; bases not matched to a gene: 6. From germline, CDR1 is SGHNT and CDR2 YYREEE (reference sequence). In nucleotides, the CDR3 is TGTGCCAGCAGCCAGGGACAGGGAGGTGAGACCCAGTACTTC. Translating it yields CASSQGQGGETQYF.

In this sample, this clonotype turned up many times. This sequence joins TRBV2 and TRBJ2-5; no clear D. Trimming removed 4 bases from V and 1 base from J, with 10 bases in between. The CDR3 is 14 amino acids. CDR1 SNHLY and CDR2 FYNNEI come from the germline V gene. CDR3 sequence reads: CASSGPSFQETQYF. The DNA for the CDR3 is TGTGCCAGCAGTGGTCCGTCGTTCCAAGAGACCCAGTACTTC.

The sample holds many counts of this clonotype. The chain recombines TRBV7-9 with TRBJ1-3; unclear D gene. This CDR3 spans 15 amino acids. V lost 5 bases and J 0 bases, leaving 11 bases between the germline ends. Looked up from germline, CDR1 is SEHNR and CDR2 is FQNEAQ (reference sequence). The CDR3 is CASSGDINSGNTIYF. CDR3 bases: TGTGCCAGCAGCGGAGACATCAACTCTGGAAACACCATATATTTT.

Only a few counts were recorded for this clonotype. The chain is built from TRBV7-2 and TRBJ2-7; weak D call: TRBD2 (6 bases). CDR3 length equals 13 residues. Germline V lookup: CDR1 SGHTA, CDR2 FQGNSA. V was shortened by 6 bases and J by 3 bases, with 12 bases between the two germline ends. Here the CDR3 DNA reads TGTGCCAGCAGTTTTATGCGGGACTACGAGCAGTACTTC. It codes for CASSFMRDYEQYF.

Turning to this clonotype: A much more abundant neighbour one base away suggests this may be a read error. The chain joins TRBV2 to TRBJ2-5; D might be TRBD1 (6 bases). Trimming pared 1 base from V and 3 bases from J, leaving 9 bases between. Germline CDR1 reads SNHLY; CDR2 reads FYNNEI. The CDR3 runs 14 residues. CDR3 nucleotide sequence: TGTGCCAGCAGTGAAGGACAGGTCAAAGAGACCCAGTACTTC. Translating it yields CASSEGQVKETQYF. Drawing the rest from reference TRBV2 and TRBJ2-5, the complete variable domain is EPEVTQTPSHQVTQMGQEVILRCVPISNHLYFYWYRQILGQKVEFLVSFYNNEISEKSEIFDDQFSVERPDGSNFTLKIRSTKLEDSAMYFCASSEGQVKETQYFGPGTRLLVL.

The CDR3 is CASSEGAGSAYEQYF. The CDR3, as DNA: TGTGCCAGCAGTGAAGGGGCAGGGTCGGCATACGAGCAGTACTTC. This sequence joins TRBV6-6 and TRBJ2-7; tentatively, D is TRBD1 (5 bases). The V and J ends lost 5 bases and 4 bases respectively, with 18 bases between them. From germline, CDR1 is MNHNY and CDR2 SVGAGI (reference sequence). CDR3 length: 15 residues.

Ten or more counts support this clonotype. V gene TRBV10-1 combines with J gene TRBJ2-7; D is undetermined. The germline V and J ends were trimmed by 0 bases and 2 bases, with 11 bases remaining between them. The germline gives CDR1 WNHNN, CDR2 SYGVQD (reference sequence). This CDR3 is built from 15 residues. The CDR3 nucleotides read TGCGCCAGCAGTGAGTCGAACAGCTTCCCCTACGAGCAGTACTTC. This codes for CASSESNSFPYEQYF.

This clonotype has at least ten counts. V and J are TRBV13 and TRBJ1-1; D not resolved. Per the germline V gene, CDR1 is PRHDT and CDR2 is FYEKMQ (reference sequence). Trimming took 1 base from V and 8 from J, leaving 5 bases between them. This CDR3 comprises 11 residues. The CDR3 sequence: CASSLDIEAFF. The CDR3 DNA reads TGTGCCAGCAGCTTAGATATCGAAGCTTTCTTT.

The V and J genes are TRBV12-3 or TRBV12-4 and TRBJ2-2; possible D gene TRBD2, 6 bases. Trimming left V 3 bases short and J 8 bases short, with 7 bases between. The CDR3 contains 12 residues. The CDR3 nucleotides are TGTGCCAGCAGTTTCCGGGAGGGGGAGCTGTTTTTT. Protein product: CASSFREGELFF.

The chain links TRBV29-1 to TRBJ2-7; TRBD2 agrees at 12 bases. The V gene end was trimmed by 8 bases and the J gene end by 3 bases; junction bases not matched to a gene: 8. The germline gives CDR1 SQVTM, CDR2 ANQGSEA. The CDR3 consists of 14 residues. This CDR3 reads CSQDVLAGGYEQYF. As DNA, the CDR3 is TGCAGCCAAGATGTACTAGCGGGAGGCTACGAGCAGTACTTC.

V and J are TRBV29-1 and TRBJ2-5; D unclear. Germline CDR1 reads SQVTM; CDR2 reads ANQGSEA. Trimming took off 2 bases at V and 1 base at J, with 8 bases between the two ends. The CDR3 runs to 13 residues. CDR3 in DNA: TGCAGCGTTGAATCGGGTGCCCAAGAGACCCAGTACTTC. Amino acids: CSVESGAQETQYF.

The rearrangement uses TRBV25-1 and TRBJ1-6; D is uncertain. V lost 8 bases, J lost 8 bases, and 13 bases lay in between. CDR3 length: 13 amino acids. From germline, CDR1 is MGHDK and CDR2 SYGVNS. In nucleotides, the CDR3 is TGTGCCAGCTCACCACTTACGGATTCACCCCTCCACTTT. Translating it yields CASSPLTDSPLHF. Drawing the rest from reference TRBV25-1 and TRBJ1-6, the complete variable domain is EADIYQTPRYLVIGTGKKITLECSQTMGHDKMYWYQQDPGMELHLIHYSYGVNSTEKGDLSSESTVSRIRTEHFPLTLESARPSHTSQYLCASSPLTDSPLHFGNGTRLTVT.